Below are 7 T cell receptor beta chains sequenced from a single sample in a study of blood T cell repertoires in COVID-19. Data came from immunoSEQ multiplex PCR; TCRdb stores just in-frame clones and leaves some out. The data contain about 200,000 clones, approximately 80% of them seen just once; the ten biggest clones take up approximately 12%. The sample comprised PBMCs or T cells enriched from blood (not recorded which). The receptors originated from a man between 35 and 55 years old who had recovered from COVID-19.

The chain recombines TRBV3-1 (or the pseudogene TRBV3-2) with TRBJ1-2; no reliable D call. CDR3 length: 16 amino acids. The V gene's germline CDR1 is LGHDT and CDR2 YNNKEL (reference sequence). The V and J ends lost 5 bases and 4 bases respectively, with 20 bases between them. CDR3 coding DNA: TGTGCCAGCAGCATCCTGAGAGGTGGCGGAGGCTATGGCTACACCTTC. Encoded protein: CASSILRGGGGYGYTF.

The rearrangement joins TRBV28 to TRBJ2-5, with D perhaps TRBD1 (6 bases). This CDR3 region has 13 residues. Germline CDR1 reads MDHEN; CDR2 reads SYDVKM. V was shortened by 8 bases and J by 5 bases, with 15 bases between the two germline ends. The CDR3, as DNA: TGTGCCAGCCGCCAACAGGGCGTGGAGACCCAGTACTTC. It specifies CASRQQGVETQYF.

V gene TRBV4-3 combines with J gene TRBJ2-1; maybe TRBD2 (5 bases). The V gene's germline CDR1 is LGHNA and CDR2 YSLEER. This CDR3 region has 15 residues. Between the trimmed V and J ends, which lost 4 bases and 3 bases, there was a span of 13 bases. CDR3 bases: TGCGCCAGCAGCCCCGGGGTGGTAATCTACAATGAGCAGTTCTTC. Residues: CASSPGVVIYNEQFF.

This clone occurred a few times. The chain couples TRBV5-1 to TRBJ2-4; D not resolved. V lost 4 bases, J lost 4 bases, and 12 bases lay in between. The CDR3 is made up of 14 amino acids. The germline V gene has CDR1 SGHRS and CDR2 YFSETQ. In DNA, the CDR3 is TGCGCCAGCAGCGACGGCATACAGAAAAACATTCAGTACTTC. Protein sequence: CASSDGIQKNIQYF.

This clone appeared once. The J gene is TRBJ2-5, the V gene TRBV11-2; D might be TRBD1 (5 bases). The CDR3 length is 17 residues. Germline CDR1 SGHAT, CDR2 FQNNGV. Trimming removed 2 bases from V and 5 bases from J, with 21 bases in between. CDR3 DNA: TGTGCCAGCAGCTTAAGTCGCGAGTGGGGCGGTTGGGAGACCCAGTACTTC. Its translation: CASSLSREWGGWETQYF.

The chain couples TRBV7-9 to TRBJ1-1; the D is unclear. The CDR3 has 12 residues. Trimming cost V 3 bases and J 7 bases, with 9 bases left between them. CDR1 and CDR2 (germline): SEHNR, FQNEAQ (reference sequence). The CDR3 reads CASSFLSGEAFF. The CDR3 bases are TGTGCCAGCAGCTTTTTGAGCGGTGAAGCTTTCTTT. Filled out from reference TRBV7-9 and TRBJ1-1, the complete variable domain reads DTGVSQNPRHKITKRGQNVTFRCDPISEHNRLYWYRQTLGQGPEFLTYFQNEAQLEKSRLLSDRFSAERPKGSFSTLEIQRTEQGDSAMYLCASSFLSGEAFFGQGTRLTVV.

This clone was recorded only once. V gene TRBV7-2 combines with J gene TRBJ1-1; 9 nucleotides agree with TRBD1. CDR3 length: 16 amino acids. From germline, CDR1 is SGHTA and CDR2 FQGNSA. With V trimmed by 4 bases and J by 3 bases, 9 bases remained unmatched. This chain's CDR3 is CASSSRQGGGYTEAFF. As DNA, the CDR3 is TGTGCCAGCAGCTCTCGACAGGGGGGAGGGTACACTGAAGCTTTCTTT.